This T cell receptor (beta chain) was sequenced in a study of cytomegalovirus exposure and HLA in healthy donors. This clone appeared a single time. The antigen remains undetermined. Germline CDR1 and CDR2: SGHTA and FQGTGA. This CDR3 contains 13 residues. Both 60 Vbeta primers and 13 Jbeta primers went into the PCR. Method: immunoSEQ multiplex PCR; TCRdb's copy keeps in-frame clones and lacks some. The sample has 200,000 or so clones, 60% to 80% seen once. General study findings and limits: Many donors shared some public TCRs, even though most TCR sequences were rare. Per a prior analysis, the majority of TCR beta V segments were productive roughly 87% or roughly 30% of the time. The study listed approximately 170 cytomegalovirus-associated TCR beta chains.

The J gene is TRBJ2-5, the V gene TRBV7-3; 9 nucleotides agree with TRBD1. The assigned J gene may be wrong: the sequence end matches TRBJ2-7 better. Material: PBMCs. The TCR was taken from a male donor in good health and CMV-seronegative. This CDR3 reads CASSLDRGYEQYF. DNA for the CDR3: TGTGCCAGCAGCCTGGACAGGGGCTACGAGCAGTACTTC.